These 7 T cell receptor beta chains share one sample of origin, sequenced in a study of PD-1 blockade in classical Hodgkin lymphoma. All trial patients relapsed after autologous stem cell transplantation. Some clones are missing from TCRdb's copy, which holds only in-frame ones; the method was immunoSEQ multiplex PCR. Here the sample spans 80,000 to 100,000 clones, around 81% being singletons. The sample in question was peripheral blood mononuclear cells (PBMCs), obtained before the second cycle of nivolumab. These receptors were taken from a human donor with classical Hodgkin lymphoma.

The chain joins TRBV4-2 to TRBJ2-1, with 14 bases identical to TRBD2. Germline trimming cut 4 bases from V and 10 bases from J; bases unmatched to any gene: 6. Per germline, CDR1 LGHNA and CDR2 YNFKEQ. CDR3 length: 15 residues. For the CDR3, the DNA is TGTGCCAGCAGCCGGGGACTAGCGGGAGCTCCAGAGCAGTTCTTC. Translated, it gives CASSRGLAGAPEQFF.

The rearrangement uses TRBV11-2 and TRBJ2-3, with D perhaps TRBD2 (7 bases). CDR3 length: 14 amino acids. Per the germline V gene, CDR1 is SGHAT and CDR2 is FQNNGV. The V end lost 5 bases, the J end lost 7 bases, and 16 bases lay between the germline ends. CDR3 coding DNA: TGTGCCAGCAGCCACCCTGGGGGGGGCTATACGCAGTATTTT. Protein sequence: CASSHPGGGYTQYF.

This clone was detected only once. This chain connects TRBV4-3 to TRBJ2-2, with a weak D call TRBD2 (5 bases). The CDR3 runs 15 residues. Trimming removed 1 base from V and 3 bases from J, with 9 bases in between. Germline CDR1 reads LGHNA; CDR2 reads YSLEER. The CDR3 protein is CASSQATRDTGELFF. In nucleotides, the CDR3 is TGCGCCAGCAGCCAAGCAACTAGGGACACCGGGGAGCTGTTTTTT.

This rearrangement joins TRBV13 to TRBJ2-1, with TRBD1 as a possible D gene (6 bases). Germline assignment: CDR1 PRHDT and CDR2 FYEKMQ (reference sequence). The CDR3 sequence is 16 residues long. Trimming stripped 3 bases from V and 0 bases from J, with 12 bases between. CDR3 DNA sequence: TGTGCCAGCAGCTTGGGGTCAGGGGCCTCCTACAATGAGCAGTTCTTC. Protein: CASSLGSGASYNEQFF. Looking up the rest from reference TRBV13 and TRBJ2-1 gives the full variable domain: AAGVIQSPRHLIKEKRETATLKCYPIPRHDTVYWYQQGPGQDPQFLISFYEKMQSDKGSIPDRFSAQQFSDYHSELNMSSLELGDSALYFCASSLGSGASYNEQFFGPGTRLTVL.

The chain is built from TRBV11-2 and TRBJ1-5; D gene ambiguous. Germline V gene lookup returns CDR1 SGHAT and CDR2 FQNNGV. Trimming removed 5 bases at V and 4 bases at J, with 9 bases between. The CDR3 loop spans 13 amino acids. CDR3 region: CASSPSGNQPQHF. The CDR3, as DNA: TGTGCCAGCAGCCCGTCGGGGAATCAGCCCCAGCATTTT.

This clone was picked up one time. The rearrangement uses TRBV10-3 and TRBJ2-3, with 8 positions matching TRBD2. Germline loops: CDR1 ENHRY, CDR2 SYGVKD. The V gene end was trimmed by 6 bases and the J gene end by 4 bases; junction bases not matched to a gene: 3. The CDR3 spans 13 residues. The CDR3 DNA reads as TGTGCCATCAGAGCGGGAGTAGCAGATACGCAGTATTTT. Protein: CAIRAGVADTQYF.

The rearrangement uses TRBV4-2 and TRBJ2-7; D remains unclear. The CDR3 is 14 amino acids. Per germline, CDR1 LGHNA and CDR2 YNFKEQ. Trimming shortened V by 3 bases and J by 3 bases, and 12 bases separated the two germline ends. The CDR3 DNA reads as TGTGCCAGCAGCCATTACTCTCTAGGCTACGAGCAGTACTTC. It yields the protein CASSHYSLGYEQYF.